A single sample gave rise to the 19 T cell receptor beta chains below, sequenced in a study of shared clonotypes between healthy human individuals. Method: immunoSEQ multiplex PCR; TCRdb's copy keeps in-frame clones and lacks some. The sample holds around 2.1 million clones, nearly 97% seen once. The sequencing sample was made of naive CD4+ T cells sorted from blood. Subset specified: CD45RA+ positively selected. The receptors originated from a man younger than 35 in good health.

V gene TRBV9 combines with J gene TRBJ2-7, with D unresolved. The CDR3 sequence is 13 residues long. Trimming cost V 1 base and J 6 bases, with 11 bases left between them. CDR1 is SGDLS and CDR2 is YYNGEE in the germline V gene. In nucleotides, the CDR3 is TGTGCCAGCAGCGTAAAGGGTCGGGCCGAGCAGTACTTC. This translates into CASSVKGRAEQYF.

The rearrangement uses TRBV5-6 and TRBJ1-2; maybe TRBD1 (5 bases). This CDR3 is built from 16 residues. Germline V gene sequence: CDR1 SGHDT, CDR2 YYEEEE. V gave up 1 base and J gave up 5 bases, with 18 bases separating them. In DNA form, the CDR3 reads TGTGCCAGCAGCTTGCAGGGTTTTACCCCGCAATATGGCTACACCTTC. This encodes CASSLQGFTPQYGYTF.

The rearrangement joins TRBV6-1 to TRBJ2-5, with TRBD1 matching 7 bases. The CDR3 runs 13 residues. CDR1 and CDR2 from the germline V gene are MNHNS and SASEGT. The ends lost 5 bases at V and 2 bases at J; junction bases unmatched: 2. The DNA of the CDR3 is TGTGCCAGCAGTCTACAGGGGCAAGAGACCCAGTACTTC. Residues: CASSLQGQETQYF.

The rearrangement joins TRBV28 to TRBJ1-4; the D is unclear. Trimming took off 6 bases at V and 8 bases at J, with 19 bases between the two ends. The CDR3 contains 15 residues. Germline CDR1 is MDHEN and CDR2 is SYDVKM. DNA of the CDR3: TGTGCCAGCAGAGGAGACCCGACTCAAGGGGAAAAACTGTTTTTT. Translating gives CASRGDPTQGEKLFF.

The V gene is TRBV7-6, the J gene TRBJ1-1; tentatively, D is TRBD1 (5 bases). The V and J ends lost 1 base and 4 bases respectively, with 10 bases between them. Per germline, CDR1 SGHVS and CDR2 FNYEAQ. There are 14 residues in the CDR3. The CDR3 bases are TGTGCCAGCAGCTTAGTGGGTGACAGCACTGAAGCTTTCTTT. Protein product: CASSLVGDSTEAFF.

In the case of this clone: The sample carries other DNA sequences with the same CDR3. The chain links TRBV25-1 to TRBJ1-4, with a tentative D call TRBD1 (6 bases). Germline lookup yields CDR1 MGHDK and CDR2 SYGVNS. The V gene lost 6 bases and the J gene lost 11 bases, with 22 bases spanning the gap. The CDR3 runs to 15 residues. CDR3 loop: CASSPMGGAEGKLFF. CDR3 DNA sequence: TGTGCCAGCAGCCCCATGGGGGGGGCTGAAGGGAAACTGTTTTTT.

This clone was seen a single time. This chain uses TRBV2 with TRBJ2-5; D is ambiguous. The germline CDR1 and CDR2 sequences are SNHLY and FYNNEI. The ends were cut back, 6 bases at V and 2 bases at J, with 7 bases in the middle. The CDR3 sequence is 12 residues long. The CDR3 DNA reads TGTGCCAGCAGCAATCCTCAAGAGACCCAGTACTTC. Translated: CASSNPQETQYF.

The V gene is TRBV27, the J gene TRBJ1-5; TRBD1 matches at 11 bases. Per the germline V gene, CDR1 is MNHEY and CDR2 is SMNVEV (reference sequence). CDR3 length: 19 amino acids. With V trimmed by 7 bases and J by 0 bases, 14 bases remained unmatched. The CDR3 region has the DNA TGTGCCAGCAACTCAACCCGGGACAGGGGGGAGTATAGCAATCAGCCCCAGCATTTT. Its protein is CASNSTRDRGEYSNQPQHF.

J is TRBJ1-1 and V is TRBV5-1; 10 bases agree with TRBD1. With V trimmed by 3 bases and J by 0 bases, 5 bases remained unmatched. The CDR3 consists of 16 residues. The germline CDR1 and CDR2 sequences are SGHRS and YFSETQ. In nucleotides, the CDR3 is TGCGCCAGCAGCTCCGGACAGGGGGGGATGAACACTGAAGCTTTCTTT. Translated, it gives CASSSGQGGMNTEAFF.

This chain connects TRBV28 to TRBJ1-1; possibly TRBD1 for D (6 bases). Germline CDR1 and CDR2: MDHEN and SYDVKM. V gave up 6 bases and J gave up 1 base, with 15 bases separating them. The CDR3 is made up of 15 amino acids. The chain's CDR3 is CASSVYPRGNTEAFF. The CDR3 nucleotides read TGTGCCAGCAGCGTTTATCCCAGGGGGAACACTGAAGCTTTCTTT. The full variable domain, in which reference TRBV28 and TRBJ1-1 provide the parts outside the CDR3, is DVKVTQSSRYLVKRTGEKVFLECVQDMDHENMFWYRQDPGLGLRLIYFSYDVKMKEKGDIPEGYSVSREKKERFSLILESASTNQTSMYLCASSVYPRGNTEAFFGQGTRLTVV.

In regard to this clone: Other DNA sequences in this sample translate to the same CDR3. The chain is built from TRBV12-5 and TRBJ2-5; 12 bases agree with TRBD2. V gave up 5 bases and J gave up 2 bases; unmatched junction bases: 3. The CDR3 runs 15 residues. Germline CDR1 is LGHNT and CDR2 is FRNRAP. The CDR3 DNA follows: TGTGCTAGTGGTCCGGGACTAGCGGGTCAAGAGACCCAGTACTTC. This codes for CASGPGLAGQETQYF.

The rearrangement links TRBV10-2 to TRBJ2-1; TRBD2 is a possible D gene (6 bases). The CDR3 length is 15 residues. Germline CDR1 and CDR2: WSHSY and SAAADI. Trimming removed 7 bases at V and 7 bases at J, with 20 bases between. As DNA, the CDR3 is TGCGCCAGCACCTCCGGGACTCTGGGCGGGAATGAGCAGTTCTTC. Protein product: CASTSGTLGGNEQFF.

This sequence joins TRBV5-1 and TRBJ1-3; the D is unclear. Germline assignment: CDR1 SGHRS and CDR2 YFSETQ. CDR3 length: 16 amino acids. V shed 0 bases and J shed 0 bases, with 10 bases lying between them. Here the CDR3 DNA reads TGCGCCAGCAGCTTGGCGGCTCTGAGCTCTGGAAACACCATATATTTT. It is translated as CASSLAALSSGNTIYF. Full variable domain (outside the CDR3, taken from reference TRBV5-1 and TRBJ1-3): KAGVTQTPRYLIKTRGQQVTLSCSPISGHRSVSWYQQTPGQGLQFLFEYFSETQRNKGNFPGRFSGRQFSNSRSEMNVSTLELGDSALYLCASSLAALSSGNTIYFGEGSWLTVV.

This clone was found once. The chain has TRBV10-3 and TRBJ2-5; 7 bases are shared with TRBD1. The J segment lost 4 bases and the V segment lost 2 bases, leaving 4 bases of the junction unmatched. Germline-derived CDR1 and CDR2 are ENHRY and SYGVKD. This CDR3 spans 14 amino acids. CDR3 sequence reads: CAISEAPGGETQYF. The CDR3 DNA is TGTGCCATCAGTGAGGCCCCAGGGGGAGAGACCCAGTACTTC.

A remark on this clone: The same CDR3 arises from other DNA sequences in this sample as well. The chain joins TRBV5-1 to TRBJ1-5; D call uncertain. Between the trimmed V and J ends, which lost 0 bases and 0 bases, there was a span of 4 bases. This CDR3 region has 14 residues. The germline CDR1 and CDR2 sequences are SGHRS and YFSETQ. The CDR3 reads CASSLGSSNQPQHF. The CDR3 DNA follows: TGCGCCAGCAGCTTGGGATCTAGCAATCAGCCCCAGCATTTT.

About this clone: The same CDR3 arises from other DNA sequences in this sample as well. This CDR3 is CASSLLAGGNNEQFF. The CDR3 bases are TGCGCCAGCAGCTTGCTAGCGGGGGGTAACAATGAGCAGTTCTTC. The chain carries TRBV5-1 and TRBJ2-1; TRBD2 aligns across 11 bases. Germline CDR1 SGHRS, CDR2 YFSETQ. The CDR3 consists of 15 residues. V trimming: 1 base; J trimming: 5 bases; junction bases outside the gene matches: 2.

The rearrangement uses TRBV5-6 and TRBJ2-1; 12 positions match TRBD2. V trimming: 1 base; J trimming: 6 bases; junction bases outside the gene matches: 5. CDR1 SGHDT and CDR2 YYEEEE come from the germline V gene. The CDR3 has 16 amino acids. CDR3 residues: CASSLWTSGKTNEQFF. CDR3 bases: TGTGCCAGCAGCTTGTGGACTAGCGGGAAGACCAATGAGCAGTTCTTC.

The CDR3 nucleotides read TGTGCCAGCAGCCCCGGGACTGGGTTAAATGAGCAGTTCTTC. Encoded protein: CASSPGTGLNEQFF. The chain combines TRBV7-3 with TRBJ2-1; TRBD2 might be the D (6 bases). The CDR3 is 14 amino acids. With 5 bases removed from V and 7 bases from J, the gap between germline ends came to 15 bases. The germline V gene encodes CDR1 SGHTA and CDR2 FQGTGA.

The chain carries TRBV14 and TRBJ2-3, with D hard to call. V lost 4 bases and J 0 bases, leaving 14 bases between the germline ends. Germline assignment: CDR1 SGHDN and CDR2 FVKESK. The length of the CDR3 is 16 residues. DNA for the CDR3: TGTGCCAGCAGCCTACTGGCGGCAACTAGCACAGATACGCAGTATTTT. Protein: CASSLLAATSTDTQYF. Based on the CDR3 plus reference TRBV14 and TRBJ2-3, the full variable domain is EAGVTQFPSHSVIEKGQTVTLRCDPISGHDNLYWYRRVMGKEIKFLLHFVKESKQDESGMPNNRFLAERTGGTYSTLKVQPAELEDSGVYFCASSLLAATSTDTQYFGPGTRLTVL.